Presented here are 3 T cell receptor beta chains from one specimen sequenced in a study of blood T cell repertoires in COVID-19 (dated by TCRdb to about 2020). Library generation was performed with the immunoSEQ multiplex PCR assay. This immuneACCESS table, as held by TCRdb, lists in-frame sequences with V and J called but not all clones. Of the missing ones, under half trace to an unresolved V gene in checked studies; the others have no known cause. Within this sample are tens of thousands of clones, with 65% to 80% of them counted one time only. The top ten constitute about 11% of the sample. The sequenced sample consisted of peripheral blood. These receptors came from a man between 65 and 85 years old with acute or convalescent COVID-19.

The V gene is TRBV27, the J gene TRBJ2-7; 10 bases match TRBD1. The CDR3 is 15 residues long. V lost 6 bases and J lost 4; bases outside the gene matches: 9. Per the germline V gene, CDR1 is MNHEY and CDR2 is SMNVEV (reference sequence). CDR3 nucleotide sequence: TGTGCCAGCAGCTCTTTGCGGGACAGGGGTTACGAGCAGTACTTC. Its protein product is CASSSLRDRGYEQYF.

This sequence joins TRBV2 and TRBJ2-3, with D maybe TRBD2 (5 bases). Trimming took 2 bases from V and 2 from J, leaving 11 bases between them. The germline CDR1 and CDR2 sequences are SNHLY and FYNNEI. This CDR3 is 15 amino acids long. DNA of the CDR3: TGTGCCAGCAGTGAAACTAGGACGGCCACAGATACGCAGTATTTT. It codes for CASSETRTATDTQYF.

This clone was seen just once. The V call is TRBV2, the J call TRBJ1-3, with a weak D call TRBD1 (6 bases). V dropped 4 bases and J dropped 4 bases, with 11 bases sitting between them. Germline V gene lookup returns CDR1 SNHLY and CDR2 FYNNEI. CDR3 length equals 14 residues. The CDR3 bases are TGTGCCAGCAGTGGATATGGACAGGGAAACACCATATATTTT. Translating gives CASSGYGQGNTIYF.